This is a list of T cell receptor beta chains from one sample in a study of T cell responses to AZD1222 COVID-19 vaccine. Here immunoSEQ multiplex PCR was the method, and the copy in TCRdb shows in-frame clones only, minus some. The repertoire holds about 90,000 clones, with 70% to 90% as singletons. The sample in question was peripheral blood, obtained on day 0 of AZD1222 vaccination. Receptor source: an adult in good health. Both conserved end residues are part of each CDR3. The order of the fields is V gene, D gene, clone size, J gene, CDR3 DNA, CDR3 protein. A D gene is named only where the DNA matches it firmly. Clone size is shown for a subset of rows, as once, few, many or a class of expanded clone.

TRBV24-1	NA	NA	TRBJ2-7	TGTGCCACCAGTGATACACAGGGAAAGCAGTACTTC	CATSDTQGKQYF
TRBV4-1	TRBD2	NA	TRBJ2-1	TGCGCCAGCAGCCAAGGGGGACTAGCGGGAAACAATGAGCAGTTCTTC	CASSQGGLAGNNEQFF
TRBV2	TRBD1	NA	TRBJ2-5	TGTGCCAGCAGTAGGGACAGCCAAGAGACCCAGTACTTC	CASSRDSQETQYF
TRBV10-1	NA	NA	TRBJ2-3	TGCGCCAGCAGTGATGGGGACACAGCCACAGATACGCAGTATTTT	CASSDGDTATDTQYF
TRBV27	NA	NA	TRBJ1-2	TGTGCCAGCAGGGCACCGTATGGCTACACCTTC	CASRAPYGYTF
TRBV6-2/TRBV6-3	NA	NA	TRBJ1-1	TGTGCCAGCAGCTATACAGGGTACTCTGAAGCTTTCTTT	CASSYTGYSEAFF
TRBV2	NA	NA	TRBJ1-1	TGTGCCAGCAGTGGTTCACTGAACACTGAAGCTTTCTTT	CASSGSLNTEAFF
TRBV6-2/TRBV6-3	NA	NA	TRBJ1-2	TGTGCCAGCAGTTACTCGGCATACTATGGCTACACCTTC	CASSYSAYYGYTF
TRBV21-1	NA	NA	TRBJ2-1	TGTGCCAGCAGCACGGACAGCTACAATGAGCAGTTCTTC	CASSTDSYNEQFF
TRBV5-6	TRBD2	NA	TRBJ2-7	TGTGCCAGCAGCTTTACTAGCGGGAGTTACGAGCAGTACTTC	CASSFTSGSYEQYF
TRBV24-1	TRBD2	NA	TRBJ2-1	TGTGCCACCAGTGACCCCCCTAGCGGGAGGGCCAATGAGCAGTTCTTC	CATSDPPSGRANEQFF
TRBV15	NA	NA	TRBJ1-4	TGTGCCACCAGCAGGACGCGCGGGGATGAAAAACTGTTTTTT	CATSRTRGDEKLFF
TRBV7-2	NA	NA	TRBJ2-3	TGTGCCAGCAGCTTAGTTGGGGTTGATACGCAGTATTTT	CASSLVGVDTQYF
TRBV28	TRBD1	NA	TRBJ2-7	TGTGCCAGCAGTTCGGACAGGTCCATGCCCGAGCAGTACTTC	CASSSDRSMPEQYF
TRBV6-2/TRBV6-3	NA	NA	TRBJ2-3	TGTGCCAGCAGTTACCTTATTGTTGCAGATACGCAGTATTTT	CASSYLIVADTQYF
TRBV19	NA	NA	TRBJ1-2	TGTGCCAGTAGTATTGGAGTCGGTGGACACGGGTATGGCTACACCTTC	CASSIGVGGHGYGYTF
TRBV7-2	NA	NA	TRBJ1-6	TGTGCCAGCAGCGTCTCCTACGAGGGAAGCTCCTATAATTCACCCCTCCACTTT	CASSVSYEGSSYNSPLHF
TRBV11-1	NA	NA	TRBJ2-7	TGTGCCAGCAGCTTAGCGATCATCCACGAGCAGTACTTC	CASSLAIIHEQYF
TRBV10-3	NA	NA	TRBJ2-4	TGTGCCATCAGTGAGTCGGGCGGGGAAAACATTCAGTACTTC	CAISESGGENIQYF
TRBV21-1	NA	NA	TRBJ2-4	TGTGCCAGCAGCTTTACGGGAGGGTCCAAAAACATTCAGTACTTC	CASSFTGGSKNIQYF
TRBV11-2	NA	NA	TRBJ1-2	TGTGCCAGCAGCTTATCCCCCCAGAGTAACTATGGCTACACCTTC	CASSLSPQSNYGYTF
TRBV28	NA	NA	TRBJ1-2	TGTGCCAGCAGTTCCCCCGAGCTGGGGGATACCTTC	CASSSPELGDTF
TRBV18	NA	few	TRBJ1-2	TGTGCCAGCTCACCTCTGTCCGGGCCGGATGGCTACACCTTC	CASSPLSGPDGYTF
TRBV19	TRBD1	NA	TRBJ1-3	TGTGCCAGTACCCTTCCGGGACAGGGGGCGCCGGGAAACACCATATATTTT	CASTLPGQGAPGNTIYF
TRBV28	TRBD2	NA	TRBJ2-5	TGTGCCAGCACCAAGGGACTAGCGGGGGGTGGGACCCAGTACTTC	CASTKGLAGGGTQYF
TRBV6-2/TRBV6-3	TRBD1	NA	TRBJ1-5	TGTGCCAGCAGTAGACGATCGACAGGGGGGATAGGCAATCAGCCCCAGCATTTT	CASSRRSTGGIGNQPQHF
TRBV27	TRBD2	once	TRBJ2-1	TGTGCCAGCACCAGCGGGAGCTCCTACAATGAGCAGTTCTTC	CASTSGSSYNEQFF
TRBV19	TRBD2	NA	TRBJ2-1	TGTGCCACCACAAGACTAGCGGGGTCCAATGAGCAGTTCTTC	CATTRLAGSNEQFF
TRBV4-1	TRBD2	NA	TRBJ2-1	TGCGCCAGCAGCCAAGTGCTAGCGGGAGGGCCAGATGAGCAGTTCTTC	CASSQVLAGGPDEQFF